The T cell receptor beta chain under discussion was sequenced for a study of shared T cell receptors in the human thymus. Data came from immunoSEQ multiplex PCR; TCRdb stores just in-frame clones and leaves some out. This table holds more than 300,000 clones, 95% found once. The CDR3 covers 16 residues. J gave up 3 bases and V 4 bases, and 6 bases lay outside the gene matches. Per germline, CDR1 MDHEN and CDR2 SYDVKM. The sample comprised thymocytes. The sequence was collected from a human donor. The chain is built from TRBV28 and TRBJ2-7; 13 bases are shared with TRBD2. The CDR3 coding sequence is TGTGCCAGCAGTTATATCCGGACTAGCGGGGGCTACGAGCAGTACTTC. Protein product: CASSYIRTSGGYEQYF.